These 4 T cell receptor beta chains were sequenced from one sample in a study of hypomethylating agent response in myelodysplastic syndrome. Measured with immunoSEQ multiplex PCR; TCRdb has only the in-frame clones, and not every one. Here the sample spans roughly 4,500 clones, 82% being singletons. The sequenced sample was bone marrow, obtained before or after starting hypomethylating agent treatment for myelodysplastic syndrome (not recorded which). Receptors were obtained from a human donor with myelodysplastic syndrome.

The V call is TRBV5-1, the J call TRBJ2-7, with 11 nucleotides matching TRBD2. With 1 base clipped from V and 7 bases from J, the junction kept 13 bases outside the gene matches. Looked up from germline, CDR1 is SGHRS and CDR2 is YFSETQ. The CDR3 spans 17 residues. In DNA form, the CDR3 reads TGCGCCAGCAGCTTGAACGCCGGGACTAGCGGCGAGGGGGAGCAGTACTTC. Its translation is CASSLNAGTSGEGEQYF.

The chain recombines TRBV25-1 with TRBJ1-1; D call uncertain. This CDR3 contains 11 residues. Trimming took 8 bases from V and 4 from J, leaving 8 bases between them. Germline CDR1 and CDR2: MGHDK and SYGVNS. CDR3 nucleotide sequence: TGTGCCAGCGGTCAGAGCACTGAAGCTTTCTTT. It translates to CASGQSTEAFF.

This sequence joins TRBV29-1 and TRBJ2-7, with TRBD1 matching 9 bases. Germline values: CDR1 SQVTM, CDR2 ANQGSEA. Trimming cost V 0 bases and J 3 bases; bases outside gene matches: 0. The CDR3 contains 13 residues. The CDR3 here is CSVEEGQGYEQYF. DNA of the CDR3: TGCAGCGTTGAAGAGGGACAGGGCTACGAGCAGTACTTC.

J is TRBJ1-3 and V is TRBV7-2; 7 bases are a match to TRBD1. Germline lookup yields CDR1 SGHTA and CDR2 FQGNSA. With V trimmed by 5 bases and J by 4 bases, 8 bases remained unmatched. The CDR3 contains 15 residues. The CDR3: CASSPGGGTGNTIYF. The CDR3 DNA is TGTGCCAGCAGCCCAGGGGGGGGAACGGGAAACACCATATATTTT.